The 17 T cell receptor beta chains reported below all come from one sample, sequenced in a study of long-term antiretroviral therapy in people with HIV. This was the immunoSEQ v3.0 assay at survey level. The table came from immunoSEQ multiplex PCR; TCRdb's copy has only in-frame clones and leaves some out. The sample lists about 18,000 clones, about nine tenths occurring once. Here the sequenced sample was unsorted PBMCs, taken 3 years after starting antiretroviral therapy. The receptors here all came from a man between 45 and 60 years old with HIV.

The chain links TRBV4-1 to TRBJ1-2; TRBD1 might be the D (5 bases). V lost 5 bases and J lost 1, with 14 bases in between. Germline V CDR1 and CDR2: MGHRA, YSYEKL. This CDR3 comprises 15 residues. The CDR3 coding sequence is TGCGCCAGCAGCTACGACAGTGGGGGTAACTATGGCTACACCTTC. Amino acid sequence: CASSYDSGGNYGYTF.

Concerning this clone: At one of its ends the junction is not consistent with the germline gene, which may arise from a read error. V and J are TRBV27 and TRBJ2-3; D unresolved. The V gene's germline CDR1 is MNHEY and CDR2 SMNVEV (reference sequence). The CDR3 has 13 residues. This CDR3 reads CASSLSSTDTQYF. The CDR3 region has the DNA TGTGCCAGCAGTCTATCTAGCACAGATACGCAGTATTTT.

V usage is TRBV11-3 and J usage is TRBJ2-2, with D possibly being TRBD1 (7 bases). The CDR3 covers 15 residues. Trimming removed 5 bases at V and 5 bases at J, with 15 bases between. Germline V gives CDR1 SGHNT, CDR2 YENEEA. The CDR3: CASSTETGRTGELFF. In nucleotides, the CDR3 is TGTGCCAGCAGCACCGAGACAGGGAGGACCGGGGAGCTGTTTTTT.

The J gene is TRBJ2-6, the V gene TRBV7-2; the D is unclear. CDR1 is SGHTA and CDR2 is FQGNSA in the germline V gene. Trimming removed 5 bases at V and 2 bases at J, with 13 bases between. This CDR3 is 16 amino acids long. CDR3 loop: CASSGFDFTGANVLTF. DNA for the CDR3: TGTGCCAGCAGCGGTTTTGATTTTACTGGGGCCAACGTCCTGACTTTC.

The chain has TRBV5-6 and TRBJ2-7; TRBD1 is a possible D gene (6 bases). Germline V CDR1 and CDR2: SGHDT, YYEEEE. V was trimmed by 3 bases and J by 7 bases, leaving 26 bases between them. CDR3 length equals 17 residues. CDR3 sequence: CASSSVLQGTTTREQYF. CDR3 bases: TGTGCCAGCAGCTCGGTCCTACAGGGTACTACTACTAGGGAGCAGTACTTC.

The J gene is TRBJ1-1, the V gene TRBV29-1; tentatively, D is TRBD1 (5 bases). V was trimmed by 8 bases and J by 1 base, leaving 11 bases between them. CDR1 is SQVTM, CDR2 ANQGSEA, per germline. This CDR3 is built from 12 residues. The CDR3 loop reads CSMGLPNTEAFF. The DNA of the CDR3 is TGCAGCATGGGACTCCCGAACACTGAAGCTTTCTTT.

The chain recombines TRBV5-1 with TRBJ1-5, with D maybe TRBD1 (5 bases). In germline, CDR1 is SGHRS, CDR2 YFSETQ. V dropped 0 bases and J dropped 2 bases, with 6 bases sitting between them. The CDR3 extends over 14 amino acids. The CDR3 spells CASSLGGGNQPQHF. DNA of the CDR3: TGCGCCAGCAGCTTGGGGGGCGGCAATCAGCCCCAGCATTTT.

This clone occurred once. The V gene is TRBV5-5, the J gene TRBJ2-3; the D gene is possibly TRBD2 (6 bases). The germline gives CDR1 SGHKS, CDR2 YYEKEE (reference sequence). The CDR3 is 13 residues long. Trimming took off 1 base at V and 5 bases at J, with 8 bases between the two ends. CDR3 amino acids: CASSLFSGDTQYF. The CDR3 coding sequence is TGTGCCAGCAGCTTGTTTAGCGGAGATACGCAGTATTTT. The full variable domain, in which reference TRBV5-5 and TRBJ2-3 provide the parts outside the CDR3, is DAGVTQSPTHLIKTRGQQVTLRCSPISGHKSVSWYQQVLGQGPQFIFQYYEKEERGRGNFPDRFSARQFPNYSSELNVNALLLGDSALYLCASSLFSGDTQYFGPGTRLTVL.

The chain employs TRBV19 and TRBJ1-2, with D perhaps TRBD1 (5 bases). The V end lost 0 bases, the J end lost 8 bases, and 16 bases lay between the germline ends. The CDR3 extends over 15 amino acids. Germline V gene data show CDR1 as LNHDA and CDR2 as SQIVND (reference sequence). The CDR3 protein is CASSIDPQGKRGYTF. CDR3 sequence (DNA): TGTGCCAGTAGTATAGATCCTCAGGGCAAGCGCGGCTACACCTTC.

The V and J genes are TRBV7-2 and TRBJ2-1, with TRBD2 matching over 7 bases. Unmatched junction bases numbered 8, after V lost 2 bases and J lost 4 bases. Germline V gene sequence: CDR1 SGHTA, CDR2 FQGNSA. The length of the CDR3 is 16 residues. The CDR3 reads CASSLTASGVYNEQFF. The DNA of the CDR3 is TGTGCCAGCAGCTTAACGGCTAGCGGAGTTTACAATGAGCAGTTCTTC. Variable domain in full (rest from reference TRBV7-2 and TRBJ2-1): GAGVSQSPSNKVTEKGKDVELRCDPISGHTALYWYRQSLGQGLEFLIYFQGNSAPDKSGLPSDRFSAERTGGSVSTLTIQRTQQEDSAVYLCASSLTASGVYNEQFFGPGTRLTVL.

The chain has TRBV4-3 and TRBJ2-1, with TRBD2 as a possible D gene (6 bases). The V gene's germline CDR1 is LGHNA and CDR2 YSLEER. The V gene lost 1 base and the J gene lost 9 bases, with 10 bases spanning the gap. This CDR3 is built from 13 residues. Here the CDR3 DNA reads TGCGCCAGCAGCCAAGGACTAGGGTCTGAGCAGTTCTTC. It specifies CASSQGLGSEQFF.

This rearrangement joins TRBV19 to TRBJ1-4; D possibly corresponds to TRBD1 (6 bases). This CDR3 comprises 14 residues. With 8 bases removed from V and 3 bases from J, the gap between germline ends came to 13 bases. CDR1 is LNHDA, CDR2 SQIVND, per germline (reference sequence). The CDR3 nucleotides read TGTGCCAGTCGTACAGGGAACTCTAATGAAAAACTGTTTTTT. Its translation is CASRTGNSNEKLFF.

The V and J genes are TRBV9 and TRBJ2-3; D gene ambiguous. CDR3 size: 12 residues. Trimming left V 3 bases short and J 6 bases short, with 8 bases between. Germline loops: CDR1 SGDLS, CDR2 YYNGEE. CDR3 loop: CASSELSDTQYF. CDR3 in DNA: TGTGCCAGCAGCGAACTTTCGGATACGCAGTATTTT. Filled out from reference TRBV9 and TRBJ2-3, the complete variable domain reads DSGVTQTPKHLITATGQRVTLRCSPRSGDLSVYWYQQSLDQGLQFLIQYYNGEERAKGNILERFSAQQFPDLHSELNLSSLELGDSALYFCASSELSDTQYFGPGTRLTVL.

This chain links TRBV19 with TRBJ1-5; D is ambiguous. The germline V gene has CDR1 LNHDA and CDR2 SQIVND (reference sequence). The CDR3 is made up of 15 amino acids. V was clipped by 1 base and J by 0 bases, with 7 bases between them. CDR3 protein: CASSIAGYSNQPQHF. The CDR3 DNA sequence: TGTGCCAGTAGTATAGCCGGGTATAGCAATCAGCCCCAGCATTTT.

The V and J genes are TRBV4-1 and TRBJ2-7, with D unclear. The CDR3 contains 14 residues. CDR1 is MGHRA, CDR2 YSYEKL, per germline. The V end lost 2 bases, the J end lost 5 bases, and 13 bases lay between the germline ends. The DNA for the CDR3 is TGCGCCAGCAGCCAAAGGACCTGGGAAGACGAGCAGTACTTC. Translating gives CASSQRTWEDEQYF.

A few counts support this clone. V and J are TRBV6-5 and TRBJ1-2, with D possibly TRBD1 on 5 matching bases. Germline lookup yields CDR1 MNHEY and CDR2 SVGAGI. Trimming cost V 0 bases and J 5 bases, with 16 bases left between them. There are 16 residues in the CDR3. The CDR3 region is CASSYSSIGGGYGYTF. DNA of the CDR3: TGTGCCAGCAGTTACTCGAGTATTGGTGGGGGATATGGCTACACCTTC.

V gene TRBV27 combines with J gene TRBJ2-4; TRBD1 is a possible D gene (5 bases). V gave up 6 bases and J gave up 7 bases, with 19 bases separating them. The CDR3 has 15 residues. Germline values: CDR1 MNHEY, CDR2 SMNVEV (reference sequence). DNA for the CDR3: TGTGCCAGCAGCCCCCGATTAATGACAGATAACATTCAGTACTTC. This codes for CASSPRLMTDNIQYF.